This T cell receptor beta chain was documented in a study of T-cell memory formation after mild COVID-19 (dated by TCRdb to the early 2020s). Describing the broader study: TCR sequence clusters from the two donors were largely donor specific. In two donors, T-cell clones that expanded and contracted after mild COVID-19 were followed by sequencing TCRalpha and TCRbeta repertoires longitudinally. Two young, previously healthy adult volunteers made up the cohort, one male and one female.

Ficoll-Paque density gradient centrifugation was used to isolate PBMCs. Instrument used: Illumina NovaSeq 6000. TCRalpha and TCRbeta cDNA libraries were constructed by 5'RACE with constant-segment primers, with sample barcodes and unique molecular identifiers being introduced. Trizol reagent was used to extract RNA from every sample. Libraries were amplified in two PCR steps, with a second sample barcode and Illumina TruSeq adapters added in the second step. Libraries were sequenced on an Illumina NovaSeq with 2 x 150 bp paired-end reads. On the study's bioinformatics: Reads were demultiplexed and collapsed into UMI-guided consensus sequences with migec v1.2.7. With mixcr v2.1.11, UMI consensuses were aligned to TRA and TRB V and J templates and assembled into clonotypes. Expanded or contracted clonotypes were those called significant by both edgeR and NoisET, with noise models trained on biological replicates. For edgeR calls, the cutoffs were a false discovery rate-adjusted p below 0.01 and a log2 fold-change threshold of 1. PCA with hierarchical clustering of max-normalized trajectories of the 1000 most abundant clonotypes was used as exploratory dynamics analysis. Separately sequenced CD4+ and CD8+ repertoires were used to assign the CD4 or CD8 phenotype of responding clones. Through fastp at Q25 and MiXCR, TCRdb rebuilt clones from the public reads, retaining in-frame beta chains. Every distinct CDR3 protein forms one entry, paired with its most common genes and DNA. The V and J calls come from TCRdb's annotation, not from the publication. The sample has under 550,000 distinct CDR3 sequences on record, 18% of them singletons. Over 9% of the sample belongs to the ten largest clones.

As to this clonotype: Its recognized antigen is unknown. No per-base quality is available; no much larger clone lies one base away.

What the research found in general, with its limitations: Contracting CD4+ clones were found mainly in CM and EM memory subsets, while CD8+ clones were enriched in EMRA. Clones that contracted from day 15 to 85 showed balanced CD4/CD8 phenotypes, whereas a second wave of clones that expanded from day 15 to 37 leaned towards CD4+. The study covered only two mild cases, and larger cohorts including severe cases with pre-infection samples were considered necessary. Some responding clones were detected in pre-infection memory, which suggested that pre-existing cross-reactive memory T cells had joined the SARS-CoV-2 response. SARS-CoV-2 specificity was not confirmed for the second-wave clones peaking on day 37.

The clonotype comes from an adult woman who had mild COVID-19 (a few samples of this study predate the infection). The sample titles of this study are shuffled in the database, so cell type and time point are left out; the donor was told from shared clones. The sample consisted of PBMCs or a T cell subset sorted from them (not recorded which).

The CDR3 protein: CASSSKFSYQTGELFF. The nucleotides are TGTGCCAGCAGCTCGAAATTCAGCTATCAAACCGGGGAGCTGTTTTTT. The V gene is TRBV11-2 and the J gene is TRBJ2-2; too little of a D gene remains to name it. Including cysteine and phenylalanine, the CDR3 has 16 amino acids. Only CDR3 DNA is held: 48 bases, read in frame from base 1. V loses 4 bases, J loses 5 bases, and the germline ends lie 17 bases apart. The germline V gene encodes CDR1 SGHAT and CDR2 FQNNGV.